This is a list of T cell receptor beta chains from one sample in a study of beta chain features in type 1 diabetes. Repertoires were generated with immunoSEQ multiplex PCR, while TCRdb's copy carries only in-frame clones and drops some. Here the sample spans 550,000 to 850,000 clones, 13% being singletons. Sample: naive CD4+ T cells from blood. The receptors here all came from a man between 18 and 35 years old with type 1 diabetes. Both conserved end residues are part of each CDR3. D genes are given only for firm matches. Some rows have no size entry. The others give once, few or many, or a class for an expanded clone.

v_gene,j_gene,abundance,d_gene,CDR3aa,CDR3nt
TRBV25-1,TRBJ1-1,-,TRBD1,CASSVPGQGRIEAFF,TGTGCCAGCAGTGTTCCTGGACAGGGGAGGATTGAAGCTTTCTTT
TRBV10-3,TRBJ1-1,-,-,CAISGGTGFTEAFF,TGTGCCATCAGCGGGGGCACGGGCTTCACTGAAGCTTTCTTT
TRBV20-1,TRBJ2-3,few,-,CSLRTDTQYF,TGCAGTTTGCGCACAGATACGCAGTATTTT
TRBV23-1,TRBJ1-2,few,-,CASSPDVDGYTF,TGCGCCAGCAGTCCCGACGTAGATGGCTACACCTTC
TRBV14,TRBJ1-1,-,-,CASSQGVGWTEAFF,TGTGCCAGCAGCCAAGGCGTTGGGTGGACTGAAGCTTTCTTT
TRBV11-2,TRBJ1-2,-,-,CASAEGNFGGYTF,TGTGCCAGCGCCGAGGGTAATTTCGGTGGCTACACCTTC
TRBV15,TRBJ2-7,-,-,CATSRLTASDGDSYEQYF,TGTGCCACCAGCAGACTCACCGCGTCCGATGGGGACTCCTACGAGCAGTACTTC
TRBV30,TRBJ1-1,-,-,CAWSWGRTEAFF,TGTGCCTGGAGTTGGGGCAGAACTGAAGCTTTCTTT
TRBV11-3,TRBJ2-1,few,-,CASSHAGSYNEQFF,TGTGCCAGCAGCCATGCCGGCTCCTACAATGAGCAGTTCTTC
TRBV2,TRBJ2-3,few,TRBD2,CASSGLALDTQYF,TGTGCCAGCAGTGGACTAGCTTTGGATACGCAGTATTTT
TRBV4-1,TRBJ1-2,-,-,CASSQVGRPNYGYTF,TGCGCCAGCAGCCAAGTAGGGAGGCCTAACTATGGCTACACCTTC
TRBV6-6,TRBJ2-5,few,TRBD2,CASSGTSGGYQETQYF,TGTGCCAGCAGTGGGACTAGCGGGGGATACCAAGAGACCCAGTACTTC
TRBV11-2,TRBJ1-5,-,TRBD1,CASSLGEGAGQPQHF,TGTGCCAGCAGCCTCGGTGAGGGGGCCGGGCAGCCCCAGCATTTT
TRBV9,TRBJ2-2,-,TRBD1,CASSVQGAANTGELFF,TGTGCCAGCAGCGTTCAGGGGGCCGCGAACACCGGGGAGCTGTTTTTT
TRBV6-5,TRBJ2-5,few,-,CASSYSSRAPQETQYF,TGTGCCAGCAGTTACTCGTCCAGGGCGCCTCAAGAGACCCAGTACTTC
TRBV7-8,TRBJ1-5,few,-,CASSLVGGSQGNQPQHF,TGTGCCAGCAGCCTGGTCGGGGGCTCACAAGGCAATCAGCCCCAGCATTTT
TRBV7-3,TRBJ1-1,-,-,CASSSNGGEAFF,TGTGCCAGCAGCTCGAATGGGGGTGAAGCTTTCTTT
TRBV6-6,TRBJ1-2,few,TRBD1,CASTRDSYGYTF,TGTGCCAGCACCAGGGACAGCTATGGCTACACCTTC
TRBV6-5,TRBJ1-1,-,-,CASSYSKGRKAFF,TGTGCCAGCAGTTACTCGAAGGGCCGGAAAGCTTTCTTT
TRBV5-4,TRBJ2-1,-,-,CASSTQDLRSNEQFF,TGTGCCAGCAGCACCCAGGACCTAAGGAGCAATGAGCAGTTCTTC